The 15 T cell receptor beta chains given below trace back to one sample, sequenced in a study of radiation and T cells in renal cell carcinoma. Time point here: blood 2 weeks post-SBRT. Indicated treatment: 15 Gy SBRT to primary tumor, nephrectomy 4 weeks later. Measured with immunoSEQ multiplex PCR; TCRdb has only the in-frame clones, and not every one. The table shows more than 20,000 clones, with approximately 81% occurring only once. Sequencing used blood, obtained from a patient whose treatment included radiotherapy and nephrectomy. These receptor sequences come from a man in his sixties with renal cell carcinoma.

The chain recombines TRBV12-5 with TRBJ2-3; no definite D call. CDR3 length equals 16 residues. The germline V gene encodes CDR1 LGHNT and CDR2 FRNRAP. V was clipped by 5 bases and J by 1 base, with 16 bases between them. In DNA, the CDR3 is TGTGCTAGTGGTATCCGAAAGGGCGGTGGCACAGATACGCAGTATTTT. It codes for CASGIRKGGGTDTQYF.

The J gene is TRBJ2-5, the V gene TRBV7-9, with TRBD1 as a possible D gene (6 bases). The J call may be faulty, since TRBJ2-7 better matches the DNA end. The CDR3 consists of 15 residues. CDR1 is SEHNR and CDR2 is FQNEAQ in the germline V gene (reference sequence). The CDR3 DNA follows: TGTGCCAGCAGCCCCGTTGGGGGCAGGTCTTACGAGCAGTACTTC. Protein: CASSPVGGRSYEQYF.

This clone ranks as medium-sized. The CDR3 nucleotides read TGCGCCAGCAGCTTCACTACAGGGTTGGATGAGCAGTTCTTC. Translating gives CASSFTTGLDEQFF. The genes are TRBV5-1 and TRBJ2-1, with D possibly TRBD1 on 6 matching bases. V lost 2 bases and J lost 8, with 14 bases in between. CDR3 length: 14 amino acids. Germline V CDR1 and CDR2: SGHRS, YFSETQ.

The chain combines TRBV7-9 with TRBJ1-4; 9 positions match TRBD1. J gave up 6 bases and V 1 base, and 6 bases lay outside the gene matches. CDR1 SEHNR and CDR2 FQNEAQ come from the germline V gene (reference sequence). This CDR3 is 16 amino acids long. The CDR3 DNA reads as TGTGCCAGCAGCTTAGGGGACAGGGCCCTCGATGAAAAACTGTTTTTT. This translates into CASSLGDRALDEKLFF.

The rearrangement links TRBV27 to TRBJ1-2; tentative D call: TRBD1 (6 bases). CDR3 length: 14 amino acids. Per the germline V gene, CDR1 is MNHEY and CDR2 is SMNVEV (reference sequence). V lost 6 bases, J lost 8 bases, and 19 bases lay in between. The CDR3 sequence is CASRRTAFIGGYTF. The CDR3 region has the DNA TGTGCCAGCAGACGGACAGCCTTCATCGGAGGCTACACCTTC.

The J gene is TRBJ2-4, the V gene TRBV7-8; D is possibly TRBD1 (5 bases). V lost 4 bases and J lost 2, with 21 bases in between. The CDR3 covers 18 residues. Germline V gives CDR1 SGHVS, CDR2 FQNEAQ. The CDR3 bases are TGTGCCAGCAGCTCTAGTTTCGGGCAGGGTGGGTCCAAAAACATTCAGTACTTC. Amino acids: CASSSSFGQGGSKNIQYF. The full variable domain, completed using reference TRBV7-8 and TRBJ2-4, is GAGVSQSPRYKVAKRGQDVALRCDPISGHVSLFWYQQALGQGPEFLTYFQNEAQLDKSGLPSDRFFAERPEGSVSTLKIQRTQQEDSAVYLCASSSSFGQGGSKNIQYFGAGTRLSVL.

This clone was seen a single time. The V and J genes are TRBV30 and TRBJ2-1, with 7 bases lining up with TRBD2. J was trimmed by 7 bases and V by 5 bases; bases with no gene match: 11. This CDR3 is 14 amino acids long. The V gene's germline CDR1 is GTSNPN and CDR2 SVGIG (reference sequence). CDR3: CAWEREVARNEQFF. CDR3 bases: TGTGCCTGGGAACGGGAGGTCGCGCGGAATGAGCAGTTCTTC.

The genes are TRBV7-8 and TRBJ1-5; D gene uncertain. V was clipped by 7 bases and J by 0 bases, with 10 bases between them. The CDR3 consists of 14 residues. Germline lookup yields CDR1 SGHVS and CDR2 FQNEAQ. The CDR3 protein is CASTMLDSNQPQHF. CDR3 nucleotide sequence: TGTGCCAGCACTATGCTAGATAGCAATCAGCCCCAGCATTTT.

The V call is TRBV27, the J call TRBJ1-2; D perhaps matches TRBD1 (5 bases). CDR1 and CDR2 from the germline V gene are MNHEY and SMNVEV (reference sequence). There are 13 residues in the CDR3. V lost 4 bases, J lost 8 bases, and 14 bases lay in between. This CDR3 is CASSSSAGYGYTF. The CDR3 DNA follows: TGTGCCAGCAGTTCGTCGGCAGGGTACGGCTACACCTTC.

The chain joins TRBV5-1 to TRBJ2-1; D could derive from TRBD1 or TRBD2 (5 bases each). V was clipped by 4 bases and J by 0 bases, with 17 bases between them. The germline V gene has CDR1 SGHRS and CDR2 YFSETQ. The CDR3 spans 17 residues. The DNA for the CDR3 is TGCGCCAGCAGCCCCGCCTTGGGGGAGAGCTCCTACAATGAGCAGTTCTTC. Protein: CASSPALGESSYNEQFF.

This sequence joins TRBV6-5 and TRBJ1-1, with 8 nucleotides matching TRBD1. V shed 4 bases and J 0 bases; nucleotides not matched to a gene: 7. This CDR3 is 16 amino acids long. CDR1 is MNHEY, CDR2 SVGAGI, per germline. The chain's CDR3 is CASSLYRGAVNTEAFF. CDR3 coding DNA: TGTGCCAGCAGTTTGTACAGGGGGGCCGTGAACACTGAAGCTTTCTTT.

The V gene is TRBV5-1, the J gene TRBJ2-7; TRBD1 agrees at 9 bases. Germline loops: CDR1 SGHRS, CDR2 YFSETQ. V gave up 0 bases and J gave up 4 bases; unmatched junction bases: 11. The CDR3 is made up of 17 amino acids. The CDR3 here is CASSLAQTGTGWYEQYF. CDR3 in DNA: TGCGCCAGCAGCTTGGCGCAAACCGGGACAGGGTGGTACGAGCAGTACTTC.

This rearrangement joins TRBV6-1 to TRBJ2-5; 7 nucleotides line up with TRBD2. The CDR3 spans 14 residues. Per the germline V gene, CDR1 is MNHNS and CDR2 is SASEGT. Trimming took 6 bases from V and 3 from J; bases not matched to a gene: 7. The CDR3 reads CASRIGTTEETQYF. CDR3 coding DNA: TGTGCCAGCAGGATCGGGACTACTGAAGAGACCCAGTACTTC.

This clone was seen only a few times. The rearrangement links TRBV5-1 to TRBJ1-1, with TRBD1 as a possible D gene (5 bases). Trimming took off 8 bases at V and 0 bases at J, with 14 bases between the two ends. Germline V gene lookup returns CDR1 SGHRS and CDR2 YFSETQ. CDR3 size: 14 residues. CDR3 in amino acids: CASASGTMNTEAFF. DNA for the CDR3: TGCGCCAGTGCAAGCGGGACTATGAACACTGAAGCTTTCTTT.

In its sample, this clone was seen a few times. The V call is TRBV18, the J call TRBJ1-1, with D tentatively TRBD1 (5 bases). The CDR3 consists of 14 residues. Trimming pared 1 base from V and 1 base from J, leaving 7 bases between. CDR1 and CDR2 (germline): KGHSH, LQKENI. CDR3 nucleotides: TGTGCCAGCTCACCACTCAGGGAGAACACTGAAGCTTTCTTT. It is translated as CASSPLRENTEAFF.